This TCR beta chain was captured in a study of T-cell reconstitution after alpha-beta-depleted transplantation in children. Findings of the study overall: Newly produced T cells mostly accounted for T-cell counts and diversity one year post-transplant. Recipient T cells and thymic progenitors that survived gave rise to the high TCRbeta diversity observed at day 60 in some patients. There were reportedly several hundred expanded graft clones from which alpha-beta T cells came about two months after transplant.

In its sample, this clonotype was seen a few times. The target antigen is unknown. Germline-derived CDR1 and CDR2 are DFQATT and SNEGSKA (reference sequence). This CDR3 is built from 12 residues. V lost 5 bases to trimming and J lost 5 bases, with 12 bases between them. Preparation of the TCRbeta library was carried out with unique molecular identifiers. TCRdb recomputed calls from the PCR reads with MiXCR, one row per CDR3 protein. The data show hundreds of thousands of distinct CDR3 sequences, 13% seen once. The sample consisted of PBMCs, mostly from graft donor cells, taken 360 days after TCRalphabeta/CD19-depleted stem cell transplant. The rearrangement uses TRBV20-1 and TRBJ1-1; the D gene is possibly TRBD1 (5 bases). The sequence was obtained from a male patient younger than 18 who had a stem cell transplant for acute myeloid leukemia, so the T cells may come from the graft donor. For the CDR3, the DNA is TGCAGTGCTGCGGAGGGGATTACTGAAGCTTTCTTT. Its protein product is CSAAEGITEAFF.